Here is one T cell receptor (beta chain) with its context. Its antigen is currently unknown. This sample was included in a study of identical twins. Broader study findings: Out-of-frame TCR alpha sharing observed in monozygotic twins exceeded model estimates. Memory repertoires lacked the insertion deficit that abundant cord blood beta clonotypes showed.

A universal primer site was added by template switching, and unique molecular identifiers were carried by the cDNA. TCRdb fed the 5' RACE reads into MiXCR, producing one record per CDR3 protein. The sample holds about 430,000 distinct CDR3 sequences, roughly 18% seen once. This CDR3 contains 12 residues. Germline values: CDR1 MNHEY, CDR2 SVGAGI. Trimming removed 8 bases at V and 6 bases at J, with 14 bases between. The chain uses TRBV6-5 and TRBJ2-7; the D call may be TRBD1 or TRBD2 (5 bases each). The TCR sequence derives from a man aged 50 to 60 in good health. Sample: naive T cells sorted from blood. The CDR3 nucleotides read TGTGCCAGCCGGGACGGTACGGGCGAGCAGTACTTC. This encodes CASRDGTGEQYF.